The 14 T cell receptor beta chains listed next were all sequenced from one sample in a study of cytomegalovirus exposure and HLA in healthy donors. The repertoire was sequenced with immunoSEQ multiplex PCR; TCRdb's copy has only in-frame clones and lacks some. The sample lists tens of thousands of clones, 95% occurring once. Sequenced material: PBMCs. These receptors came from a woman aged 18 to 35 in good health and CMV-seropositive.

J is TRBJ2-3 and V is TRBV5-1; 7 bases line up with TRBD2. V was pared by 4 bases and J by 4 bases, with 3 bases of the junction left unmatched. Germline V CDR1 and CDR2: SGHRS, YFSETQ. This CDR3 has 13 residues. CDR3 coding DNA: TGCGCCAGCAGCATGGGAGGGTCAGATACGCAGTATTTT. Its protein product is CASSMGGSDTQYF.

The V call is TRBV5-4, the J call TRBJ1-2, with D unresolved. V was shortened by 4 bases and J by 8 bases, with 21 bases between the two germline ends. The CDR3 totals 15 residues. The V gene's germline CDR1 is SGHNT and CDR2 YYREEE (reference sequence). DNA of the CDR3: TGTGCCAGCAGCCCGTTTTTAGGACTCGACGCCGGCTACACCTTC. It is translated as CASSPFLGLDAGYTF.

This clone was observed a single time. V gene TRBV11-2 combines with J gene TRBJ2-1; TRBD2 matches 10 bases. Trimming removed 4 bases from V and 2 bases from J; junction bases left unmatched: 11. Germline lookup yields CDR1 SGHAT and CDR2 FQNNGV. This CDR3 comprises 18 residues. The CDR3 DNA is TGTGCCAGCAGCTCCCAGCTCAGCGGGGGGGACACCTACAATGAGCAGTTCTTC. This gives the protein CASSSQLSGGDTYNEQFF.

The V gene is TRBV4-2, the J gene TRBJ2-6, with 7 bases matching TRBD2. This CDR3 has 19 residues. CDR1 is LGHNA, CDR2 YNFKEQ, per germline. V was pared by 1 base and J by 0 bases, with 9 bases of the junction left unmatched. The CDR3 here is CASSQGMGGEFSGANVLTF. CDR3 coding DNA: TGTGCCAGCAGCCAAGGGATGGGGGGGGAGTTCTCTGGGGCCAACGTCCTGACTTTC.

The chain carries TRBV7-3 and TRBJ2-7; 10 bases are shared with TRBD2. V lost 5 bases to trimming and J lost 1 base; unmatched junction nucleotides: 8. Germline V lookup: CDR1 SGHTA, CDR2 FQGTGA. The CDR3 contains 16 residues. In nucleotides, the CDR3 is TGTGCCAGCAGCCTCCAATTAGCGGGGGGTTCCTACGAGCAGTACTTC. Encoded protein: CASSLQLAGGSYEQYF.

This chain connects TRBV5-1 to TRBJ2-3; no clear D gene. Germline CDR1 and CDR2: SGHRS and YFSETQ. The CDR3 has 14 amino acids. V gave up 0 bases and J gave up 5 bases, with 10 bases separating them. CDR3 in amino acids: CASSLAVSRDTQYF. For the CDR3, the DNA is TGCGCCAGCAGCTTGGCAGTATCACGAGATACGCAGTATTTT.

V and J are TRBV27 and TRBJ2-1, with TRBD2 matching over 7 bases. The CDR3 is 21 residues long. V was pared by 2 bases and J by 7 bases, with 26 bases of the junction left unmatched. Germline values: CDR1 MNHEY, CDR2 SMNVEV (reference sequence). The CDR3 protein is CASSLQGRTRGSPLLVNEQFF. The CDR3 DNA reads TGTGCCAGCAGTTTACAGGGCAGGACTAGAGGTTCCCCTTTGCTTGTGAATGAGCAGTTCTTC.

J is TRBJ1-2 and V is TRBV6-1, with D possibly matching TRBD1 (6 bases). The CDR3 is 14 residues long. Between the trimmed V and J ends, which lost 3 bases and 4 bases, there was a span of 12 bases. Germline CDR1 reads MNHNS; CDR2 reads SASEGT. DNA of the CDR3: TGTGCCAGCAGTGACCCCTTGACAGGCTATGGCTACACCTTC. This translates into CASSDPLTGYGYTF.

The chain employs TRBV11-2 and TRBJ2-5; 8 bases map to TRBD2. The CDR3 consists of 14 residues. CDR1 and CDR2 (germline): SGHAT, FQNNGV. V was pared by 2 bases and J by 4 bases, with 3 bases of the junction left unmatched. The CDR3 DNA sequence: TGTGCCAGCAGCTTAAACAGCGGGGGAGAGACCCAGTACTTC. Amino acid sequence: CASSLNSGGETQYF.

V is TRBV6-1 and J is TRBJ2-1; 9 bases are shared with TRBD2. Germline CDR1 is MNHNS and CDR2 is SASEGT. This CDR3 region has 15 residues. J gave up 1 base and V 7 bases, and 5 bases lay outside the gene matches. CDR3 sequence reads: CASTELAGSYNEQFF. As DNA, the CDR3 is TGTGCCAGCACCGAACTAGCGGGTTCCTACAATGAGCAGTTCTTC.

This chain uses TRBV23-1 with TRBJ2-5, with TRBD2 identical over 7 bases. TRBV23-1 falls under the ORF class, with uncertain function. Trimming cost V 0 bases and J 2 bases; bases outside gene matches: 6. This CDR3 has 16 residues. Written as DNA, the CDR3 is TGCGCCAGCAGTCAATCGTTGGGGGGAGGGCAAGAGACCCAGTACTTC. Encoded protein: CASSQSLGGGQETQYF.

This rearrangement joins TRBV5-1 to TRBJ2-3; 12 bases map to TRBD1. Trimming at V came to 0 bases and at J to 5 bases, leaving 7 bases not matched to a gene. Per the germline V gene, CDR1 is SGHRS and CDR2 is YFSETQ. The CDR3 loop spans 17 amino acids. The CDR3 DNA is TGCGCCAGCAGCTTGGCCTTGGGACAGGGGGCGCAAGATACGCAGTATTTT. Translation: CASSLALGQGAQDTQYF. The full variable domain, its missing parts supplied by reference TRBV5-1 and TRBJ2-3, is KAGVTQTPRYLIKTRGQQVTLSCSPISGHRSVSWYQQTPGQGLQFLFEYFSETQRNKGNFPGRFSGRQFSNSRSEMNVSTLELGDSALYLCASSLALGQGAQDTQYFGPGTRLTVL.

The V call is TRBV10-2, the J call TRBJ2-7, with 11 positions matching TRBD1. The germline V gene has CDR1 WSHSY and CDR2 SAAADI. CDR3 length: 15 amino acids. Trimming at V came to 6 bases and at J to 3 bases, leaving 7 bases not matched to a gene. The CDR3, as DNA: TGCGCCAGCAGAAGGTGGACAGGGGGCGGCTACGAGCAGTACTTC. As protein: CASRRWTGGGYEQYF.

The chain joins TRBV6-1 to TRBJ2-5, with a possible D match to TRBD2 (5 bases). The germline V gene encodes CDR1 MNHNS and CDR2 SASEGT. The CDR3 loop spans 15 amino acids. V was trimmed by 5 bases and J by 1 base, leaving 14 bases between them. This CDR3 reads CASSRLPRVQETQYF. The CDR3, as DNA: TGTGCCAGCAGTAGACTCCCGAGGGTCCAAGAGACCCAGTACTTC.